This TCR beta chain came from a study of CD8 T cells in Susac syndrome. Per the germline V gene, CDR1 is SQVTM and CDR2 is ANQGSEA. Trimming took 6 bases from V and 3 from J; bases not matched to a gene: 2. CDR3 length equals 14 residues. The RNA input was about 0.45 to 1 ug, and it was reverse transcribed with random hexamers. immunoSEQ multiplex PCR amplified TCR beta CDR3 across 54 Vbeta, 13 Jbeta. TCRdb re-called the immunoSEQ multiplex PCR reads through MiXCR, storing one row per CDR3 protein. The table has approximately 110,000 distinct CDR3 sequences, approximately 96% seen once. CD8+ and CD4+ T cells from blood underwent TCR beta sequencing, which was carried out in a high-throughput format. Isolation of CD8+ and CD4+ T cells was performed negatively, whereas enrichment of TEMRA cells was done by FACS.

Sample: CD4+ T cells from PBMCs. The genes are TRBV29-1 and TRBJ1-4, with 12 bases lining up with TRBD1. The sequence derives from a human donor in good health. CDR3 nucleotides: TGCAGCGTCCGGGACAGGGGGCCTAATGAAAAACTGTTTTTT. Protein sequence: CSVRDRGPNEKLFF.